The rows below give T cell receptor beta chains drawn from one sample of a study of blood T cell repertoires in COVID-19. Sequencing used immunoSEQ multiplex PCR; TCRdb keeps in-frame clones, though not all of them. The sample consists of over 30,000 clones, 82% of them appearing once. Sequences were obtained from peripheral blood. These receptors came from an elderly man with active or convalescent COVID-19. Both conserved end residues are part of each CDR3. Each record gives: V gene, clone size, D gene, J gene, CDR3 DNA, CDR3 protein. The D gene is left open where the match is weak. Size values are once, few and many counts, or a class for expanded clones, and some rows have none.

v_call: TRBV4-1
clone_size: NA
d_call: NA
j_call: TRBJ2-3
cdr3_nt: TGCGCCAGCAGCCAAGATCTACAGGGTATTTCATATACGCAGTATTTT
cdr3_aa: CASSQDLQGISYTQYF

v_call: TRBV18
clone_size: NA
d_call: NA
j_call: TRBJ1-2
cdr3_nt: TGTGCCAGCTCACCACCGTGGTCAGGCCCAAACTATGGCTACACCTTC
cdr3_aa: CASSPPWSGPNYGYTF

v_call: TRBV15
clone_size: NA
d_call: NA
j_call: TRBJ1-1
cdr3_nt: TGTGCCACCAGCAGTGGGACTTTGGAAGCTTTCTTT
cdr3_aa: CATSSGTLEAFF

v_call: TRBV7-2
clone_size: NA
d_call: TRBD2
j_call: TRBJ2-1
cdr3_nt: TGTGCCAGCAGCTTAGCGCGGGAGCAAGAGCAGTTCTTC
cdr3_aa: CASSLAREQEQFF

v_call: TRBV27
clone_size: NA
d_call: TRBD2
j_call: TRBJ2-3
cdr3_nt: TGTGCCAGCAGTTTGGCCGGGACTAAGAGTCCGGATACGCAGTATTTT
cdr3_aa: CASSLAGTKSPDTQYF

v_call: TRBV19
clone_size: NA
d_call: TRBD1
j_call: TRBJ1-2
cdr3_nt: TGTGCCAGTAGTCGACAGGGTTATGGCTACACCTTC
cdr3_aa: CASSRQGYGYTF

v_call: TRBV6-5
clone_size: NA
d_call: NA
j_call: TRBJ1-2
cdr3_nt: TGTGCCAGCAGTTTACGGGCTAACTATGGCTACACCTTC
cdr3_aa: CASSLRANYGYTF

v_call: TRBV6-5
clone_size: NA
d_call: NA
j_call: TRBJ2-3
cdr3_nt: TGTGCCAGCAGTTACGGGCAGGGGACAGATACGCAGTATTTT
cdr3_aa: CASSYGQGTDTQYF

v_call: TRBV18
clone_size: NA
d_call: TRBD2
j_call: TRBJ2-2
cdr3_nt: TGTGCCACCTCGGACGGAGCGGGACTAGCGGGACAGACCGGGGAGCTGTTTTTT
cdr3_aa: CATSDGAGLAGQTGELFF

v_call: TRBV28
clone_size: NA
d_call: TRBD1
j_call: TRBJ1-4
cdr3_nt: TGTGCCAGCAGTCCAGGACAGGGTGGAAAACTGTTTTTT
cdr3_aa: CASSPGQGGKLFF

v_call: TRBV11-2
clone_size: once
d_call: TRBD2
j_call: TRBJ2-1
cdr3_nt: TGTGCCAGCAGCTTTCGGCTAGCGGGAGGGCCAGACGAGCAGTTCTTC
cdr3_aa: CASSFRLAGGPDEQFF

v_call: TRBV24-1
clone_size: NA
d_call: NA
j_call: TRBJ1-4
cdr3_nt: TGTGCCACCGGGGGCGGAGATAATGAAAAACTGTTTTTT
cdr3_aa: CATGGGDNEKLFF

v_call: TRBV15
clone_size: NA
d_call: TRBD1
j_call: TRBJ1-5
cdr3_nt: TGTGCCACCAGCAAACAGACAGGGGCAGATCAGCCCCAGCATTTT
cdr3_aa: CATSKQTGADQPQHF

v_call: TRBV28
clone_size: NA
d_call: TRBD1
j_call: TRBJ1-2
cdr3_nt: TGTGCCAGCAGTTTTATCTTGGGCGGGGGACAGGGAGGTGGCTACACCTTC
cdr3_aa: CASSFILGGGQGGGYTF